The rows below give T cell receptor beta chains drawn from one sample of a study of Tregs in tolerant kidney transplant recipients. Sequencing used immunoSEQ multiplex PCR; TCRdb keeps in-frame clones, though not all of them. The sample carries approximately 90,000 clones, 90% to 95% recorded once. Sequencing used CD4+ T cells from blood (PBMCs), obtained 12 months after the transplant. The receptors originated from a human patient who received a combined kidney and bone marrow transplant. Some T cells may be transferred from the graft donor. The CDR3 runs from the conserved cysteine through the conserved F or W. A D gene is named only where the DNA matches it firmly. Clone size is given for some rows only: seen once, a few or many times, or a class if the clone is expanded.

size: once; J: TRBJ2-7; V: TRBV5-1; D: TRBD1; DNA: TGCGCCAGCAGCTTGGGGACAGGTTACGAGCAGTACTTC; CDR3: CASSLGTGYEQYF
size: once; J: TRBJ2-5; V: TRBV6-5; D: .; DNA: TGTGCCAGCAGCCAACGGTACCAAGAGACCCAGTACTTC; CDR3: CASSQRYQETQYF
size: once; J: TRBJ2-5; V: TRBV10-3; D: .; DNA: TGTGCCATCAGAGGACTGAGTAAAGAGACCCAGTACTTC; CDR3: CAIRGLSKETQYF
size: .; J: TRBJ2-7; V: TRBV15; D: .; DNA: TGTGCCACCAGCAGAGATGGGGGGTACGAGCAGTACTTC; CDR3: CATSRDGGYEQYF
size: .; J: TRBJ2-7; V: TRBV6-5; D: .; DNA: TGTGCCAGCAGCACAGTTGGCGAGCAGTACTTC; CDR3: CASSTVGEQYF
size: .; J: TRBJ1-2; V: TRBV9; D: .; DNA: TGTGCCAGCAGCGCAACCAGGACGGGAAGAATCTACACCTTC; CDR3: CASSATRTGRIYTF
size: few; J: TRBJ2-3; V: TRBV10-3; D: TRBD2; DNA: TGTGCGGGTAGCGGGGGGGCTTGGACAGATACGCAGTATTTT; CDR3: CAGSGGAWTDTQYF
size: few; J: TRBJ2-1; V: TRBV5-1; D: .; DNA: TGCGCCAGCAGCCTGGACGGCTACAATGAGCAGTTCTTC; CDR3: CASSLDGYNEQFF
size: .; J: TRBJ1-5; V: TRBV5-1; D: TRBD1; DNA: TGCGCCAGCAGCGGAAGGGACAGAAGACGCAATCAGCCCCAGCATTTT; CDR3: CASSGRDRRRNQPQHF
size: .; J: TRBJ2-3; V: TRBV9; D: .; DNA: TGTGCCAGCAGCCCTCAGGTAGTCACAGATACGCAGTATTTT; CDR3: CASSPQVVTDTQYF
size: .; J: TRBJ2-7; V: TRBV5-4; D: TRBD1; DNA: TGTGCCAGCAGCTTGGGCAGAGGGACAGTCTACGAGCAGTACTTC; CDR3: CASSLGRGTVYEQYF
size: .; J: TRBJ2-3; V: TRBV9; D: TRBD2; DNA: TGTGCCAGCAGCGTAGTCCCCCGGGGGGGCACAGATACGCAGTATTTT; CDR3: CASSVVPRGGTDTQYF